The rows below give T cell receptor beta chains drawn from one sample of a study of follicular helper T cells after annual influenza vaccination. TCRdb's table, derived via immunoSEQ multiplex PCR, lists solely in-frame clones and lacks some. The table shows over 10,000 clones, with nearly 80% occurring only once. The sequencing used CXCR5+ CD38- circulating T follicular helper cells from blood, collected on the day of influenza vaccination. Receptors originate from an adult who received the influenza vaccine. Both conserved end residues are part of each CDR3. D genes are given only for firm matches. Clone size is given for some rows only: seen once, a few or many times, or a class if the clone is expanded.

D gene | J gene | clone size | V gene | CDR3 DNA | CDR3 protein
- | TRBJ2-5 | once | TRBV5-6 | TGTGCCAGCAGCAAGGACAACCAAGAGACCCAGTACTTC | CASSKDNQETQYF
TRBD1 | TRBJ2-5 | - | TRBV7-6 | TGTGCCAGCAGCTCTGGGGGACAGGGGGCTCAAGAGACCCAGTACTTC | CASSSGGQGAQETQYF
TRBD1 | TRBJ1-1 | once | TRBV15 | TGTGCCACCAGCAGGCAATTCGGGACAGAGAACACTGAAGCTTTCTTT | CATSRQFGTENTEAFF
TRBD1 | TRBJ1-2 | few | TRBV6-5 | TGTGCCAGCAGTTCCCCTAGGGACAGCGCCAACTATGGCTACACCTTC | CASSSPRDSANYGYTF
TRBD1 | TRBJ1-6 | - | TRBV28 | TGTGCCAGCAGCCCCGGGACAGGTTTAAATTCACCCCTCCACTTT | CASSPGTGLNSPLHF
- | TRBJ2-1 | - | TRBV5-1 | TGCGCCAGCAGCCCAGACGGTTACAATGAGCAGTTCTTC | CASSPDGYNEQFF
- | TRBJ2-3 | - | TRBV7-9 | TGTGCCAGCAGCTTAAGTCGGGGGGCCGATACGCAGTATTTT | CASSLSRGADTQYF
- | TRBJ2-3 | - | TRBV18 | TGTGCCAGCTCACCACTTAAACTCCGCACAGATACGCAGTATTTT | CASSPLKLRTDTQYF
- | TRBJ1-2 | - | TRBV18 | TGTGCCAGCTCACCACGATTAGGAGATATGGGTGGCTACACCTTC | CASSPRLGDMGGYTF
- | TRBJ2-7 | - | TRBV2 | TGTGCCAGCAGCCGGACTGTCTACGAGCAGTACTTC | CASSRTVYEQYF
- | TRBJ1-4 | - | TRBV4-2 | TGTGCCAGCAGCCAAGAGGGGGGAGGGCCTCAAGGGCTGTTTTTT | CASSQEGGGPQGLFF
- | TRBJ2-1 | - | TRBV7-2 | TGTGCCAGCAGCTTGCCCGGCAGACGGGGTGAGCAGTTCTTC | CASSLPGRRGEQFF
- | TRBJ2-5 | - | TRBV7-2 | TGTGCCAGCAGCCAAAAACAGGGTCGAGAGACCCAGTACTTC | CASSQKQGRETQYF
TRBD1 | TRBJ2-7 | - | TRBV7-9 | TGTGCCAGCAGCTCGGACAGGGGGCAAAGCTACGAGCAGTACTTC | CASSSDRGQSYEQYF
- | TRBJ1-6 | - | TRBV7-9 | TGTGCCAGCAGCCCACCAGGGGACAATTCACCCCTCCACTTT | CASSPPGDNSPLHF
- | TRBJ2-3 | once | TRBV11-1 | TGTGCCAGCAGCCCAGGGTCGGGGGTCCCCACAGATACGCAGTATTTT | CASSPGSGVPTDTQYF
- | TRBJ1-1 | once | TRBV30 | TGTGCCTGGAGTCGATCCCTTGAAGCTTTCTTT | CAWSRSLEAFF
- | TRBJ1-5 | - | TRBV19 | TGTGCCAGTAGTATCAGAACAGGTAATCAGCCCCAGCATTTT | CASSIRTGNQPQHF
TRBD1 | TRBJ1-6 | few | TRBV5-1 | TGCGCCAGCAGCTATACAGGGGGCGGACTAGGAAATTCACCCCTCCACTTT | CASSYTGGGLGNSPLHF
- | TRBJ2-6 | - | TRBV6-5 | TGTGCCAGCAGTTCACACTCTGGGGCCAACGTCCTGACTTTC | CASSSHSGANVLTF
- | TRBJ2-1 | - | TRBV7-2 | TGTGCCAGCAGCGCCGGACAGCGACGCTACAATGAGCAGTTCTTC | CASSAGQRRYNEQFF
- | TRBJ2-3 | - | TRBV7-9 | TGTGCCAGCAGCTTAGTTTCAAAAGGGAACACAGATACGCAGTATTTT | CASSLVSKGNTDTQYF
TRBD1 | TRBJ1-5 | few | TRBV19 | TGTGCCACTCAACAGGGGACTAATCAGCCCCAGCATTTT | CATQQGTNQPQHF
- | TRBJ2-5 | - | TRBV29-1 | TGCAGCGTGGAACCAGATGAGACCCAGTACTTC | CSVEPDETQYF
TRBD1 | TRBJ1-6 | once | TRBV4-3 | TGCGCCAGCAGCCAAGGGGGAGGGGGCATTCTTTCACCCCTCCACTTT | CASSQGGGGILSPLHF
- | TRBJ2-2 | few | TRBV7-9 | TGTGCCAGCAGGGGGGACACTAACACCGGGGAGCTGTTTTTT | CASRGDTNTGELFF
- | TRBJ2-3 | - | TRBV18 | TGTGCCAGCTCACCTTACACAGATACGCAGTATTTT | CASSPYTDTQYF
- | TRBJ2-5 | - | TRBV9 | TGTGCCAGCAGCGATAGAAGGGGCGGGGAGACCCAGTACTTC | CASSDRRGGETQYF
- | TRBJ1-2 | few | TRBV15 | TGTGCCACCAGCAGTTGGGGTCGGGACTATGGCTACACCTTC | CATSSWGRDYGYTF
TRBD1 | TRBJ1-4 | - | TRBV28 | TGTGCCAGCACATCCAGGGGGCGGGAAAAACTGTTTTTT | CASTSRGREKLFF
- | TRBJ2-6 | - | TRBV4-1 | TGCGCCAGCAGCCAAGTGCTTCTCGGCTCTGGGGCCAACGTCCTGACTTTC | CASSQVLLGSGANVLTF
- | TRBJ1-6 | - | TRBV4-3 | TGCGCCAGCAGCGGGACCCTTTACTATAATTCACCCCTCCACTTT | CASSGTLYYNSPLHF
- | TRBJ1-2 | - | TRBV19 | TGTGCCAGTAGACAGAACCCCTCGGGCTACACCTTC | CASRQNPSGYTF